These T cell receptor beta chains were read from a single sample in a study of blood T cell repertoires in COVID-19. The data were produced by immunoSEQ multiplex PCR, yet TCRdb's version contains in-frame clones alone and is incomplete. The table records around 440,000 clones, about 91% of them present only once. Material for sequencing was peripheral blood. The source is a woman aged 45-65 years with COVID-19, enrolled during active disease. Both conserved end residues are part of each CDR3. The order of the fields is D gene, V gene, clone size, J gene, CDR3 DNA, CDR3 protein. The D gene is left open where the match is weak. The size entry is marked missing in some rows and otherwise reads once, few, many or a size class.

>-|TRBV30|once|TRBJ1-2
TGTGCCTGGAGTGTGGGGGGTCGATCTTCCTATGGCTACACCTTC
CAWSVGGRSSYGYTF
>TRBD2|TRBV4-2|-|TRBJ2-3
TGTGCCAGCAGCCAAGGGCGGGGGAGCACAGATACGCAGTATTTT
CASSQGRGSTDTQYF
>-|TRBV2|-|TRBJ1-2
TGTGCCAGCAGTGAAGTACAGTTCTCCCAAAAGGGCTACACCTTC
CASSEVQFSQKGYTF
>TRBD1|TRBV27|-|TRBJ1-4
TGTGCCAGCAGTCCAGGGGGTACTAATGAAAAACTGTTTTTT
CASSPGGTNEKLFF
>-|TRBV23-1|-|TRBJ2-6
TGCGCCAGCAGCTCCAGGGGCTCTGGGGCCAACGTCCTGACTTTC
CASSSRGSGANVLTF
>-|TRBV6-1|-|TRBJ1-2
TGTGCCAGCAGTGAATCAGGTCGACAGGTCTATGGCTACACCTTC
CASSESGRQVYGYTF
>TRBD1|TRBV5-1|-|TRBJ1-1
TGCGCCAGCAGCTTGGTTTTGGGACAGTCTGAAGCTTTCTTT
CASSLVLGQSEAFF
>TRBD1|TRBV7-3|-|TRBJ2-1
TGTGCCAGCAGCCCCGAGGACAGGGGGCCAAATGAGCAGTTCTTC
CASSPEDRGPNEQFF
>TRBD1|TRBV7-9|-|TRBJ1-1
TGTGCCAGCAGCTTACTGGGCAGGGGGCTGGGCACTGAAGCTTTCTTT
CASSLLGRGLGTEAFF
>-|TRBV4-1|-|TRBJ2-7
TGCGCCAGCAGCCAAGTGATTTCGGGGTACAACGAGCAGTACTTC
CASSQVISGYNEQYF
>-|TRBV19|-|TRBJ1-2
TGTGCCAGTAGTGAGACAGGCCGCTATGGCTACACCTTC
CASSETGRYGYTF
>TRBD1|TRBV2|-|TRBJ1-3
TGTGCCAGCAGCGGACAGGGGCCTGGAAACACCATATATTTT
CASSGQGPGNTIYF
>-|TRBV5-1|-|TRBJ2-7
TGCGCCAGCAGCCCCCAGACACCCTACGAGCAGTACTTC
CASSPQTPYEQYF
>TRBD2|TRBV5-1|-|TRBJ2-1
TGCGCCAGCAGCTTGGTAGCGGGGGGTAATGAGCAGTTCTTC
CASSLVAGGNEQFF
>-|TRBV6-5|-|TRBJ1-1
TGTGCCAGCTCCAGGGGAAACACTGAAGCTTTCTTT
CASSRGNTEAFF
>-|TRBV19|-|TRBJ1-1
TGTGCCAGTAGCACCGAGGAGGCGCTGATATATACTGAAGCTTTCTTT
CASSTEEALIYTEAFF
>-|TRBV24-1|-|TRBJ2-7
TGTGCCACCAGTGATCCCTTACCCAGGACAGCTCCCTTTGCTATCCCCTACGAGCAGTACTTC
CATSDPLPRTAPFAIPYEQYF
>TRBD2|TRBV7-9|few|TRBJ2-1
TGTGCCAGCAGCCTGACTAGCGGGTACTACAATGAGCAGTTCTTC
CASSLTSGYYNEQFF
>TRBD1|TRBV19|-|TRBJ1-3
TGTGCCAGTAGTATACTAACAGGGGGCTCGGCTGGAAACACCATATATTTT
CASSILTGGSAGNTIYF
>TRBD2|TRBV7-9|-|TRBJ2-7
TGTGCCAGCAGCTTCAATAGCGGGGGCGGTGACGAGCAGTACTTC
CASSFNSGGGDEQYF
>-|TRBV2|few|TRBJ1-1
TGTGCCAGCAGAGGAGGTACTGAAGCTTTCTTT
CASRGGTEAFF
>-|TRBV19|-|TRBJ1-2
TGTGCCAGTAGTATATCGGGCTATGGCTACACCTTC
CASSISGYGYTF
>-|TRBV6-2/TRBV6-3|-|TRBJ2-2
TGTGCCAGCAGTTTCCACCCAAGAACTGGCGGGGAGCTGTTTTTT
CASSFHPRTGGELFF
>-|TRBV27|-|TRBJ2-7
TGTGCCAGCAGTCTCGGACAGTCCTCCTACGAGCAGTACTTC
CASSLGQSSYEQYF
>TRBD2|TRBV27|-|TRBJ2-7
TGTGCCAGCAGTTTATCTGGGGGGGACGGGTACGAGCAGTACTTC
CASSLSGGDGYEQYF
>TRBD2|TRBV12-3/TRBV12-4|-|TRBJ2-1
TGTGCCAGCAGCCACATCGGGACTAGAGGGTTCTTC
CASSHIGTRGFF
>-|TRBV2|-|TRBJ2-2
TGTGCCAGCAGTGAAAGGGGGATCGGGGAGCTGTTTTTT
CASSERGIGELFF
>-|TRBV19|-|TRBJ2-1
TGTGCCAGTACCGTGAGTCAGGGGATGAGCTCCTACAATGAGCAGTTCTTC
CASTVSQGMSSYNEQFF
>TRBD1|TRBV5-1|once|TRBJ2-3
TGCGCCAGCAGCTCCATCCAACAGGGGGCGCAGGGAGATACGCAGTATTTT
CASSSIQQGAQGDTQYF
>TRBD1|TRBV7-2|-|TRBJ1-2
TGTGCCAGCAGCTCTGACAGGGCCCTGGTCTATGGCTACACCTTC
CASSSDRALVYGYTF
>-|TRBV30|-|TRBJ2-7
TGTGCCTGGACCCCCGGGGGAGGAACATACGAGCAGTACTTC
CAWTPGGGTYEQYF
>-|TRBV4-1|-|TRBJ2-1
TGCGCCAGCAGCCAAGAGGCTCTAGGCACCCATGAGCAGTTCTTC
CASSQEALGTHEQFF
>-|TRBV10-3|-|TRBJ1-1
TGTGCCATTGCCCGGGTGCCGGACACTGAAGCTTTCTTT
CAIARVPDTEAFF
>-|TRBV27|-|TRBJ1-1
TGTGCCAGCAGTTTCGGGGGGCAAGGCACTGAAGCTTTCTTT
CASSFGGQGTEAFF
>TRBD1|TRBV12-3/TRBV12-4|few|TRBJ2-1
TGTGCCAGCCAGGGGGCAGGGGATGAGCAGTTCTTC
CASQGAGDEQFF
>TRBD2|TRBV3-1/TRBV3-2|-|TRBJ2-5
TGTGCCAGCAGCCAAGGACTAGCTTGGGAGACCCAGTACTTC
CASSQGLAWETQYF
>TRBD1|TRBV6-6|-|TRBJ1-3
TGTGCCAGCAGTTACTCGACAGGGTGGGGAAACACCATATATTTT
CASSYSTGWGNTIYF
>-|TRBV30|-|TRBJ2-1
TGTGCCTGGAGTGTACGTTCGGATGAGCAGTTCTTC
CAWSVRSDEQFF
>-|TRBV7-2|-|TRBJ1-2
TGTGCCAGCAGCTCCTACAGGGTAGATAACTATGGCTACACCTTC
CASSSYRVDNYGYTF
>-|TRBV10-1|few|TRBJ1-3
TGCGCCAGCCCCGCGGGCAGGGGAGGGCGGTGGTCTGGAAACACCATATATTTT
CASPAGRGGRWSGNTIYF
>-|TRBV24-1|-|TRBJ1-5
TGTGCCACCAGTCCAGGCCTCAATCAGCCCCAGCATTTT
CATSPGLNQPQHF
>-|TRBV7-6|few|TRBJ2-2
TGTGCCTCGAGACGGGACAGCGGGGGAACCGGGGAGCTGTTTTTT
CASRRDSGGTGELFF
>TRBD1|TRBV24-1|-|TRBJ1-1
TGTGCCACCAGAGGGACAGGGGGCGCAAGGACTGAAGCTTTCTTT
CATRGTGGARTEAFF
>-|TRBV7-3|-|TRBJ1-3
TGTGCCAGCAGCGCAACAGGGTCTGGAAACACCATATATTTT
CASSATGSGNTIYF
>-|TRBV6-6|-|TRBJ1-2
TGTGCCAGCAGCCCCCCGGGACTCTATGGCTACACCTTC
CASSPPGLYGYTF
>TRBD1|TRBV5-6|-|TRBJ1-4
TGTGCCAGCAGCACGGGGACAGGGGGTAGGGATGAAAAACTGTTTTTT
CASSTGTGGRDEKLFF
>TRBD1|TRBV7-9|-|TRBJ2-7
TGTGCCAGCAGCTTATCCGGGACAGGGAGAGACGAGCAGTACTTC
CASSLSGTGRDEQYF
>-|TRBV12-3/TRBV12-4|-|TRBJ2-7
TGTGCCAGCAGCCCTAACCCCTACGAGCAGTACTTC
CASSPNPYEQYF
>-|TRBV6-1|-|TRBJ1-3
TGTGCCAGCAGTGAACAATCTGGAAACACCATATATTTT
CASSEQSGNTIYF
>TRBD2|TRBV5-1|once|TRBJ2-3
TGCGCCAGCAGCGCGACTAGCGGGGGGAGCACAGATACGCAGTATTTT
CASSATSGGSTDTQYF
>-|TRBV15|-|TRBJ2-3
TGTGCCACCAGCAGAGTCGGAGGGAACGCAGATACGCAGTATTTT
CATSRVGGNADTQYF
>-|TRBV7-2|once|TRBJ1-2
TGTGCCAGCAGCTTAGAGCGCTATGGCTACACCTTC
CASSLERYGYTF
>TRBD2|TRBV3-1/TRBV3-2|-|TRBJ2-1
TGTGCCAGCAGCCAGGCCGGGACTAGGATTAGCAATGAGCAGTTCTTC
CASSQAGTRISNEQFF
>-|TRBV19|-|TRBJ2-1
TGTGCCAGTAGAAACTCCTACCCCTACAATGAGCAGTTCTTC
CASRNSYPYNEQFF
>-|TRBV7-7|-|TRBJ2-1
TGTGCCAGCAGTTCAAACCCCGGGGACAATGAGCAGTTCTTC
CASSSNPGDNEQFF
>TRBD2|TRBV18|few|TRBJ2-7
TGTGCCAGCTCAAAGACTAGCGGGGACACCTACGAGCAGTACTTC
CASSKTSGDTYEQYF